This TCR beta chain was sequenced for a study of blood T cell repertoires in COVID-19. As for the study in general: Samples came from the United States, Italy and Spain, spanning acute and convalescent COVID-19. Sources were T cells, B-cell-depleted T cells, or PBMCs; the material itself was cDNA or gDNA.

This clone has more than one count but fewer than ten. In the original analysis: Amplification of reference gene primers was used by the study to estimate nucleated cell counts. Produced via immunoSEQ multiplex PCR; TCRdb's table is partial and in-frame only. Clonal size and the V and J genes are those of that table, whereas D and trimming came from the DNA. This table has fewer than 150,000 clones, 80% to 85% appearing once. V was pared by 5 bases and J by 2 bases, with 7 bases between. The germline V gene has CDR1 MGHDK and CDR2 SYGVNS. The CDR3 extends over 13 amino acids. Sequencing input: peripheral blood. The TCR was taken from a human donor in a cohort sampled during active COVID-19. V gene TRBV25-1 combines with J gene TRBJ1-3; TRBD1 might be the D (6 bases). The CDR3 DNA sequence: TGTGCCAGCAGTAGACAGGCTGGAAACACCATATATTTT. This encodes CASSRQAGNTIYF. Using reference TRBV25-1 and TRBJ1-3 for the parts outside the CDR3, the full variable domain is EADIYQTPRYLVIGTGKKITLECSQTMGHDKMYWYQQDPGMELHLIHYSYGVNSTEKGDLSSESTVSRIRTEHFPLTLESARPSHTSQYLCASSRQAGNTIYFGEGSWLTVV.